The rows below give T cell receptor beta chains drawn from one sample of a study of blood T cell repertoires in COVID-19. Sequencing was performed with immunoSEQ multiplex PCR; in TCRdb, only in-frame clones are kept and a portion is missing. The sample yields about 78,000 clones, roughly 86% seen once. The sample was peripheral blood. The receptors originated from a man aged 50 to 60 with active or convalescent COVID-19. CDR3s leave out the opening cysteine and the closing phenylalanine or tryptophan.

CDR3	V	J
ATSPRQGPEQPQH	TRBV24-1	TRBJ1-5
ASSPLDFSGTEAF	TRBV14	TRBJ1-1
ASSFPVGVTKTQY	TRBV7-2	TRBJ2-5
ASSQYRGANEKLF	TRBV4-1	TRBJ1-4
ASSLLTEMANT	TRBV28	TRBJ1-2
ASSRTGPGNTIY	TRBV19	TRBJ1-3
ASSLKGDSDTQY	TRBV5-1	TRBJ2-3
ASSAQGANTDTQY	TRBV11-2	TRBJ2-3
ASSPRTGVTYEQY	TRBV3-1/TRBV3-2	TRBJ2-7
ASSTTGTESYGYT	TRBV19	TRBJ1-2
ATSAGNFRPQH	TRBV24-1	TRBJ1-5
ASSPPDRVHGSGANVLT	TRBV7-9	TRBJ2-6
ATSDPGLAGGSSYNEQF	TRBV24-1	TRBJ2-1
ASSWRDRVGTEAF	TRBV28	TRBJ1-1
ATSDLYTDTQY	TRBV24-1	TRBJ2-3
ASSSHRTGGNIQY	TRBV5-1	TRBJ2-4
AGGSQGAEVGELF	TRBV28	TRBJ2-2
ASSPTGWGTDTQY	TRBV7-7	TRBJ2-3
ASSLSQGAPEKLF	TRBV5-1	TRBJ1-4
ASSSTGDAHLKGDTQY	TRBV18	TRBJ2-3
ASKKGGGPSYNEQF	TRBV28	TRBJ2-1
AISEWGVKDTQY	TRBV10-3	TRBJ2-3
ASSPQTGLLKNIQY	TRBV18	TRBJ2-4
AIGVEAF	TRBV7-9	TRBJ1-1
ASSPQTGGNEQF	TRBV3-1/TRBV3-2	TRBJ2-1
ASSQKGGVNTEAF	TRBV4-1	TRBJ1-1
ATKAGTAYNEQF	TRBV28	TRBJ2-1
ATSDLYSHQPQH	TRBV24-1	TRBJ1-5
ASSQDTGTDTQY	TRBV3-1/TRBV3-2	TRBJ2-3
ASSSRGGNTGELF	TRBV25-1	TRBJ2-2
ASSQDGAFGLAGPETQY	TRBV4-1	TRBJ2-5
ASRIKGEKLF	TRBV28	TRBJ1-4
ASSPLGSGGDTQY	TRBV7-9	TRBJ2-3
ASSPGLAGQETQY	TRBV5-4	TRBJ2-5
AIKGQGDGELF	TRBV10-3	TRBJ2-2
ASTPGGNQPQH	TRBV2	TRBJ1-5
ASSLVGQGTYEQY	TRBV19	TRBJ2-7
ASNTQVSGNTIY	TRBV18	TRBJ1-3
ASSQEGTGRGFTDTQY	TRBV4-2	TRBJ2-3
ATSEGQGGISNQPQH	TRBV24-1	TRBJ1-5
ASSQSQGFADTQY	TRBV3-1/TRBV3-2	TRBJ2-3
ASSVSGGAGGELF	TRBV9	TRBJ2-2
ASSQGNSGQINEKLF	TRBV4-2	TRBJ1-4
ASSPSGGAESQETQY	TRBV5-4	TRBJ2-5